This T cell receptor beta chain was captured by sequencing in a study of Ad26.COV2.S vaccination and SARS-CoV-2 variants. Across the study: Among those in the COV1001 Ad26.COV2.S trial arm was the donor.

The assay was immunoSEQ multiplex PCR, and TCRdb's table has in-frame clones only and misses some. The repertoire consists of around 320,000 clones, with around four fifths occurring once and the leading ten covering 2% to 2.5%. Treatment here: around 19 received Ad26.COV2.S at low or high dose, single or two shots; five or six received placebo; per-sample allocation not given. After the first vaccine or placebo injection, samples were drawn on day 63. Per germline, CDR1 LGHNA and CDR2 YNFKEQ. The CDR3 contains 15 residues. J lost 5 bases, V lost 0 bases, and 6 bases had no gene match. The rearrangement uses TRBV4-2 and TRBJ1-1; 7 nucleotides line up with TRBD1. The receptor was derived from a person between 18 and 65 years old who received the Ad26.COV2.S COVID-19 vaccine or a placebo. Sequencing was performed on peripheral blood, taken in a trial of Ad26.COV2.S vaccine versus placebo. CDR3 in DNA: TGTGCCAGCAGCCAAGATCAGGGGGGGTTGACTGAAGCTTTCTTT. This codes for CASSQDQGGLTEAFF.